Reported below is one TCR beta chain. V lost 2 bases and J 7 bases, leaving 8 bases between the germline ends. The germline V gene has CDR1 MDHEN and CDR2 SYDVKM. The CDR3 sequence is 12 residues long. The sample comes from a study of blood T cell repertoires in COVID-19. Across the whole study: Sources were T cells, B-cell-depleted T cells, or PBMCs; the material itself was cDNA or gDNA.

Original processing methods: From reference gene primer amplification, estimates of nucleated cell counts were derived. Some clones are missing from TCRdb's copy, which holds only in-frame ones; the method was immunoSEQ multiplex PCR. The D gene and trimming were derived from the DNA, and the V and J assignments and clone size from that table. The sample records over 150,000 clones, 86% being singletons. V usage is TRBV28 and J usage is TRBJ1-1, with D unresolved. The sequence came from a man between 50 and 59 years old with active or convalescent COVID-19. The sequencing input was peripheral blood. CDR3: CASSLREGEAFF. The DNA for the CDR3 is TGTGCCAGCAGTTTAAGGGAGGGTGAAGCTTTCTTT.